These T cell receptor beta chains were read from a single sample in a study of shared clonotypes between healthy human individuals. TCRdb's copy holds only in-frame clones and misses some; the assay was immunoSEQ multiplex PCR. The data show nearly 2 million clones, less than 95% seen once. The sequencing sample was made of naive CD8+ T cells sorted from blood. These TCRs come from a young man in good health. CDR3s include the opening cysteine and the closing phenylalanine or tryptophan. A D gene is named only where the DNA matches it firmly. The size of a clone is reported for some rows only, either as once, few or many, or as a class for expanded clones.

j_call: TRBJ2-2; v_call: TRBV5-1; clone_size: NA; d_call: NA; cdr3_aa: CASSPLWEEYGELFF; cdr3_nt: TGCGCCAGCAGCCCTCTCTGGGAAGAGTATGGGGAGCTGTTTTTT
j_call: TRBJ2-1; v_call: TRBV4-3; clone_size: NA; d_call: NA; cdr3_aa: CASSQDLGRGSSYNEQFF; cdr3_nt: TGCGCCAGCAGCCAAGATTTAGGGCGGGGAAGCTCCTACAATGAGCAGTTCTTC
j_call: TRBJ2-3; v_call: TRBV5-1; clone_size: NA; d_call: NA; cdr3_aa: CASSLFATDTQYF; cdr3_nt: TGCGCCAGCAGCTTGTTCGCCACAGATACGCAGTATTTT
j_call: TRBJ2-1; v_call: TRBV11-3; clone_size: NA; d_call: TRBD1; cdr3_aa: CASSRGWTGVNEQFF; cdr3_nt: TGTGCCAGCAGCCGGGGGTGGACAGGGGTCAATGAGCAGTTCTTC
j_call: TRBJ1-1; v_call: TRBV5-1; clone_size: NA; d_call: TRBD1; cdr3_aa: CASSLRGGFEAFF; cdr3_nt: TGCGCCAGCAGCTTGAGAGGGGGCTTCGAAGCTTTCTTT
j_call: TRBJ2-7; v_call: TRBV10-1; clone_size: NA; d_call: NA; cdr3_aa: CASSESGAAAEQYF; cdr3_nt: TGCGCCAGCAGTGAATCCGGAGCAGCAGCCGAGCAGTACTTC
j_call: TRBJ2-3; v_call: TRBV30; clone_size: NA; d_call: TRBD2; cdr3_aa: CAWSVVLAGGTDTQYF; cdr3_nt: TGTGCCTGGAGTGTCGTACTAGCGGGAGGGACAGATACGCAGTATTTT
j_call: TRBJ2-7; v_call: TRBV30; clone_size: once; d_call: NA; cdr3_aa: CAWSMNYYEQYF; cdr3_nt: TGTGCCTGGAGTATGAACTACTACGAGCAGTACTTC
j_call: TRBJ2-5; v_call: TRBV5-8; clone_size: NA; d_call: NA; cdr3_aa: CASSYPGATQYF; cdr3_nt: TGTGCCAGCAGCTACCCAGGGGCCACCCAGTACTTC
j_call: TRBJ1-2; v_call: TRBV2; clone_size: NA; d_call: TRBD1; cdr3_aa: CASRLQGVHYGYTF; cdr3_nt: TGTGCCAGCAGGCTACAGGGGGTTCACTATGGCTACACCTTC
j_call: TRBJ2-7; v_call: TRBV27; clone_size: NA; d_call: TRBD1; cdr3_aa: CASKTGTGPTYEQYF; cdr3_nt: TGTGCCAGCAAGACCGGGACAGGGCCTACCTACGAGCAGTACTTC
j_call: TRBJ2-3; v_call: TRBV9; clone_size: NA; d_call: TRBD2; cdr3_aa: CASTRGSGGPTDTQYF; cdr3_nt: TGTGCCAGCACCAGGGGTAGCGGGGGACCCACAGATACGCAGTATTTT
j_call: TRBJ1-2; v_call: TRBV7-9; clone_size: once; d_call: TRBD1; cdr3_aa: CASSLEGDRGFYGYTF; cdr3_nt: TGTGCCAGCAGCTTAGAAGGGGACAGAGGTTTCTATGGCTACACCTTC
j_call: TRBJ1-1; v_call: TRBV29-1; clone_size: NA; d_call: NA; cdr3_aa: CSVAGMGVRNTEAFF; cdr3_nt: TGCAGCGTTGCGGGGATGGGGGTTAGGAACACTGAAGCTTTCTTT
j_call: TRBJ2-7; v_call: TRBV7-9; clone_size: NA; d_call: TRBD2; cdr3_aa: CASSTPGGATYEQYF; cdr3_nt: TGTGCCAGCAGCACACCCGGGGGGGCCACCTACGAGCAGTACTTC
j_call: TRBJ1-2; v_call: TRBV29-1; clone_size: NA; d_call: TRBD1; cdr3_aa: CSAGTGENYGYTF; cdr3_nt: TGCAGCGCTGGGACAGGGGAAAACTATGGCTACACCTTC
j_call: TRBJ2-3; v_call: TRBV9; clone_size: NA; d_call: TRBD2; cdr3_aa: CASRGGPGADTQYF; cdr3_nt: TGTGCCAGCAGGGGAGGGCCCGGCGCAGATACGCAGTATTTT
j_call: TRBJ2-3; v_call: TRBV13; clone_size: NA; d_call: NA; cdr3_aa: CASSSTDTDTQYF; cdr3_nt: TGTGCCAGCAGCTCTACTGACACAGATACGCAGTATTTT
j_call: TRBJ1-6; v_call: TRBV5-6; clone_size: once; d_call: NA; cdr3_aa: CASSFLQSTNSPLHF; cdr3_nt: TGTGCCAGCAGCTTCCTACAGAGTACTAATTCACCCCTCCACTTT
j_call: TRBJ2-1; v_call: TRBV4-1; clone_size: NA; d_call: TRBD1; cdr3_aa: CASSQVEGALGEQFF; cdr3_nt: TGCGCCAGCAGCCAAGTTGAGGGGGCTTTGGGTGAGCAGTTCTTC
j_call: TRBJ1-1; v_call: TRBV9; clone_size: few; d_call: TRBD1; cdr3_aa: CASSVEGTDTEAFF; cdr3_nt: TGTGCCAGCAGCGTAGAGGGGACAGACACTGAAGCTTTCTTT
j_call: TRBJ2-1; v_call: TRBV4-3; clone_size: NA; d_call: NA; cdr3_aa: CASSQERQSSYNEQFF; cdr3_nt: TGCGCCAGCAGCCAAGAACGCCAGAGCTCCTACAATGAGCAGTTCTTC
j_call: TRBJ2-7; v_call: TRBV6-5; clone_size: NA; d_call: TRBD2; cdr3_aa: CASSYTGLAGYEQYF; cdr3_nt: TGTGCCAGCAGTTATACCGGACTAGCAGGTTACGAGCAGTACTTC
j_call: TRBJ2-7; v_call: TRBV29-1; clone_size: NA; d_call: TRBD2; cdr3_aa: CSVILAGFYEQYF; cdr3_nt: TGCAGCGTCATACTAGCGGGATTCTACGAGCAGTACTTC
j_call: TRBJ2-2; v_call: TRBV29-1; clone_size: once; d_call: NA; cdr3_aa: CSVRLANTGELFF; cdr3_nt: TGCAGCGTTCGTCTGGCCAACACCGGGGAGCTGTTTTTT
j_call: TRBJ2-3; v_call: TRBV29-1; clone_size: NA; d_call: TRBD2; cdr3_aa: CSVSPTSGRTDTQYF; cdr3_nt: TGCAGCGTTTCCCCGACTAGCGGGCGCACAGATACGCAGTATTTT
j_call: TRBJ2-7; v_call: TRBV4-1; clone_size: NA; d_call: NA; cdr3_aa: CASSQAISYEQYF; cdr3_nt: TGCGCCAGCAGCCAAGCCATCTCCTACGAGCAGTACTTC
j_call: TRBJ2-5; v_call: TRBV6-1; clone_size: NA; d_call: TRBD1; cdr3_aa: CASSEGTGLGTEDQYF; cdr3_nt: TGTGCCAGCAGTGAAGGGACAGGGTTGGGGACAGAGGACCAGTACTTC
j_call: TRBJ2-7; v_call: TRBV5-6; clone_size: NA; d_call: TRBD2; cdr3_aa: CASSLVGREGQYF; cdr3_nt: TGTGCCAGCAGCTTGGTGGGCAGGGAGGGGCAGTACTTC
j_call: TRBJ1-5; v_call: TRBV5-3; clone_size: once; d_call: NA; cdr3_aa: CARSLGRGANQPQHF; cdr3_nt: TGTGCCAGAAGCTTGGGCAGGGGCGCCAATCAGCCCCAGCATTTT
j_call: TRBJ1-1; v_call: TRBV27; clone_size: NA; d_call: NA; cdr3_aa: CASSWQANTEAFF; cdr3_nt: TGTGCCAGCAGTTGGCAGGCGAACACTGAAGCTTTCTTT
j_call: TRBJ1-5; v_call: TRBV30; clone_size: few; d_call: NA; cdr3_aa: CAWSYENSNQPQHF; cdr3_nt: TGTGCCTGGAGCTACGAAAATAGCAATCAGCCCCAGCATTTT
j_call: TRBJ2-7; v_call: TRBV7-2; clone_size: NA; d_call: NA; cdr3_aa: CASSLIPGDVYEQYF; cdr3_nt: TGTGCCAGCAGCTTAATCCCAGGGGATGTCTACGAGCAGTACTTC
j_call: TRBJ1-4; v_call: TRBV6-5; clone_size: NA; d_call: TRBD1; cdr3_aa: CASSYSTTGGPEKLFF; cdr3_nt: TGTGCCAGCAGTTACTCAACTACAGGGGGCCCGGAAAAACTGTTTTTT
j_call: TRBJ2-7; v_call: TRBV5-6; clone_size: NA; d_call: NA; cdr3_aa: CASSLEPPGVGEQYF; cdr3_nt: TGTGCCAGCAGCTTGGAACCCCCCGGGGTCGGCGAGCAGTACTTC
j_call: TRBJ2-1; v_call: TRBV19; clone_size: NA; d_call: TRBD2; cdr3_aa: CASTGTSGYNEQFF; cdr3_nt: TGTGCCAGTACCGGGACTAGCGGGTACAATGAGCAGTTCTTC
j_call: TRBJ2-5; v_call: TRBV18; clone_size: NA; d_call: TRBD2; cdr3_aa: CASSTTRGGPQETQYF; cdr3_nt: TGTGCCAGCTCAACAACAAGGGGAGGGCCCCAAGAGACCCAGTACTTC
j_call: TRBJ1-2; v_call: TRBV4-1; clone_size: NA; d_call: NA; cdr3_aa: CASSQEGYADNYGYTF; cdr3_nt: TGCGCCAGCAGCCAAGAGGGGTATGCGGATAACTATGGCTACACCTTC
j_call: TRBJ2-3; v_call: TRBV7-9; clone_size: once; d_call: NA; cdr3_aa: CASTDRLLDTQYF; cdr3_nt: TGTGCCAGCACCGACAGGCTTTTAGATACGCAGTATTTT
j_call: TRBJ2-7; v_call: TRBV10-1; clone_size: NA; d_call: NA; cdr3_aa: CASSVQGGYEQYF; cdr3_nt: TGCGCCAGCAGTGTCCAGGGGGGCTACGAGCAGTACTTC
j_call: TRBJ2-2; v_call: TRBV7-6; clone_size: NA; d_call: NA; cdr3_aa: CASGPGASPSNTGELFF; cdr3_nt: TGTGCCAGCGGTCCGGGAGCTTCCCCATCGAACACCGGGGAGCTGTTTTTT
j_call: TRBJ1-2; v_call: TRBV30; clone_size: NA; d_call: NA; cdr3_aa: CAWGGSPGYTF; cdr3_nt: TGTGCCTGGGGGGGGAGTCCTGGCTACACCTTC
j_call: TRBJ1-1; v_call: TRBV13; clone_size: NA; d_call: NA; cdr3_aa: CASSFLPTNTEAFF; cdr3_nt: TGTGCCAGCAGTTTCCTGCCGACGAACACTGAAGCTTTCTTT
j_call: TRBJ2-3; v_call: TRBV7-3; clone_size: NA; d_call: TRBD2; cdr3_aa: CASSLTSGDTQYF; cdr3_nt: TGTGCCAGCAGCTTAACTAGCGGGGATACGCAGTATTTT
j_call: TRBJ1-5; v_call: TRBV28; clone_size: NA; d_call: NA; cdr3_aa: CASWDPGQQPQHF; cdr3_nt: TGTGCCAGTTGGGACCCAGGCCAACAGCCCCAGCATTTT
j_call: TRBJ2-7; v_call: TRBV2; clone_size: NA; d_call: NA; cdr3_aa: CASRGSRFDWPYEQYF; cdr3_nt: TGTGCCAGCAGGGGAAGTCGGTTCGACTGGCCCTACGAGCAGTACTTC
j_call: TRBJ2-3; v_call: TRBV6-6; clone_size: NA; d_call: NA; cdr3_aa: CASSYYRASTDTQYF; cdr3_nt: TGTGCCAGCAGTTACTATCGGGCCAGCACAGATACGCAGTATTTT
j_call: TRBJ2-5; v_call: TRBV7-9; clone_size: NA; d_call: NA; cdr3_aa: CASSPPGGETQYF; cdr3_nt: TGTGCCAGCAGCCCCCCGGGCGGGGAGACCCAGTACTTC
j_call: TRBJ2-1; v_call: TRBV4-3; clone_size: NA; d_call: NA; cdr3_aa: CASSPSLYMNEQFF; cdr3_nt: TGCGCCAGCAGCCCTTCACTGTACATGAATGAGCAGTTCTTC
j_call: TRBJ1-1; v_call: TRBV7-9; clone_size: NA; d_call: NA; cdr3_aa: CAAEHRASQGMNTEAFF; cdr3_nt: TGTGCCGCCGAACACCGGGCCTCTCAGGGCATGAACACTGAAGCTTTCTTT
j_call: TRBJ1-6; v_call: TRBV5-4; clone_size: NA; d_call: NA; cdr3_aa: CASSPGVNSPLHF; cdr3_nt: TGTGCCAGCAGCCCGGGGGTGAATTCACCCCTCCACTTT
j_call: TRBJ2-2; v_call: TRBV4-3; clone_size: NA; d_call: TRBD2; cdr3_aa: CASSPGLLTGELFF; cdr3_nt: TGCGCCAGCAGCCCGGGACTACTCACCGGGGAGCTGTTTTTT
j_call: TRBJ1-2; v_call: TRBV4-1; clone_size: NA; d_call: NA; cdr3_aa: CASSQEPGAVGYTF; cdr3_nt: TGCGCCAGCAGCCAAGAACCGGGGGCGGTTGGCTACACCTTC
j_call: TRBJ2-2; v_call: TRBV4-1; clone_size: NA; d_call: NA; cdr3_aa: CASSQDLWELFF; cdr3_nt: TGCGCCAGCAGCCAAGATTTGTGGGAGCTGTTTTTT
j_call: TRBJ1-2; v_call: TRBV5-4; clone_size: NA; d_call: NA; cdr3_aa: CASSLLGTYGYTF; cdr3_nt: TGTGCCAGCAGCTTGCTAGGAACCTATGGCTACACCTTC
j_call: TRBJ2-1; v_call: TRBV5-3; clone_size: NA; d_call: TRBD2; cdr3_aa: CARSLGGIAGAPYNEQFF; cdr3_nt: TGTGCCAGAAGCCTAGGAGGTATAGCGGGGGCCCCTTACAATGAGCAGTTCTTC
j_call: TRBJ2-2; v_call: TRBV5-1; clone_size: NA; d_call: NA; cdr3_aa: CASSTAGELFF; cdr3_nt: TGCGCCAGCAGCACGGCCGGGGAGCTGTTTTTT
j_call: TRBJ1-1; v_call: TRBV6-5; clone_size: NA; d_call: NA; cdr3_aa: CASSYGGETEAFF; cdr3_nt: TGTGCCAGCAGTTACGGAGGGGAAACTGAAGCTTTCTTT
j_call: TRBJ2-1; v_call: TRBV10-1; clone_size: NA; d_call: NA; cdr3_aa: CASSETDPPNEQFF; cdr3_nt: TGCGCCAGCAGTGAAACAGATCCCCCCAATGAGCAGTTCTTC
j_call: TRBJ2-1; v_call: TRBV4-3; clone_size: NA; d_call: NA; cdr3_aa: CASSQAGDPYNEQFF; cdr3_nt: TGCGCCAGCAGCCAAGCGGGAGACCCCTACAATGAGCAGTTCTTC